Below, one TCR beta chain is given with its context. The data are from a study of blood T cell repertoires in COVID-19. Looking at the study overall: The United States, Italy and Spain supplied acute and convalescent COVID-19 samples. Sample material is recorded as cDNA or gDNA derived from T cells, B-cell-depleted T cells, or PBMCs.

Looked up from germline, CDR1 is SGHTA and CDR2 is FQGNSA. There are 15 residues in the CDR3. Trimming at V came to 0 bases and at J to 7 bases, leaving 8 bases not matched to a gene. Authors' data handling: By means of reference gene primer amplification, nucleated cell counts were estimated. Measured with immunoSEQ multiplex PCR; TCRdb has only the in-frame clones, and not every one. That table gives V, J and clone size, and the DNA gave D and trimming. The table lists tens of thousands of clones, about 80% of them singletons. The V gene is TRBV7-2, the J gene TRBJ2-7, with 8 positions matching TRBD1. This clonotype was sampled from a human donor in a cohort sampled during active COVID-19. Sequencing was performed on peripheral blood. This CDR3 is CASSLAAGGVREQYF. CDR3 sequence (DNA): TGTGCCAGCAGCTTAGCCGCAGGGGGCGTTCGGGAGCAGTACTTC.